The 27 T cell receptor beta chains listed next were all sequenced from one sample in a study of Graves' ophthalmopathy and Graves' hyperthyroidism. Amplification of the TCR beta CDR3 regions used RNA transcripts (as template). First-round RT-PCR used HTBI primers; second-round multiplex PCR followed. TCRdb passed the multiplex PCR reads through MiXCR, listing each CDR3 protein once. Of roughly 1.1 million distinct CDR3 sequences listed, 36% were seen once; the top ten hold over 8.5%. The sequenced sample consisted of peripheral blood or thyroid tissue (not recorded which). The receptor source for this set is an adult man with Graves' hyperthyroidism.

The V and J genes are TRBV10-3 and TRBJ1-4, with a weak D call TRBD1 (5 bases). CDR1 is ENHRY and CDR2 is SYGVKD in the germline V gene. This CDR3 comprises 13 residues. V was cut by 8 bases and J by 8 bases, with 15 bases left in between. CDR3 coding DNA: TGTGCCATCTGCGGCGACAGTTGGGAAAAACTGTTTTTT. As protein: CAICGDSWEKLFF.

The genes are TRBV10-3 and TRBJ2-3, with 13 bases aligning to TRBD2. This CDR3 has 18 residues. Trimming at V came to 6 bases and at J to 4 bases, leaving 13 bases not matched to a gene. The V gene's germline CDR1 is ENHRY and CDR2 SYGVKD. The CDR3 loop is CAIRSTSGRMGPADTQYF. As DNA, the CDR3 is TGTGCCATCAGATCGACTAGCGGGAGGATGGGGCCCGCAGATACGCAGTATTTT.

This clonotype has just one count. The chain uses TRBV29-1 and TRBJ1-1; the D gene is possibly TRBD1 (5 bases). Between the trimmed V and J ends, which lost 6 bases and 4 bases, there was a span of 18 bases. Germline assignment: CDR1 SQVTM and CDR2 ANQGSEA. This CDR3 spans 14 amino acids. This CDR3 reads CSVIGTDGSTEAFF. The CDR3 bases are TGCAGCGTCATCGGGACTGACGGGTCCACTGAAGCTTTCTTT. The full variable domain, with the rest looked up from reference TRBV29-1 and TRBJ1-1, is SAVISQKPSRDICQRGTSLTIQCQVDSQVTMMFWYRQQPGQSLTLIATANQGSEATYESGFVIDKFPISRPNLTFSTLTVSNMSPEDSSIYLCSVIGTDGSTEAFFGQGTRLTVV.

This clonotype was seen many times. The gene calls are TRBV29-1 and TRBJ1-1; maybe TRBD1 (6 bases). The germline V gene encodes CDR1 SQVTM and CDR2 ANQGSEA. Between the trimmed V and J ends, which lost 6 bases and 5 bases, there was a span of 13 bases. CDR3 length: 12 amino acids. The CDR3, as DNA: TGCAGCGTCGTACAGGGTGCGACTGAAGCTTTCTTT. Protein sequence: CSVVQGATEAFF.

The table lists this clonotype with a few counts. The rearrangement uses TRBV7-3 and TRBJ2-2, with 8 bases lining up with TRBD1. Germline V gives CDR1 SGHTA, CDR2 FQGTGA. The V gene end was trimmed by 3 bases and the J gene end by 6 bases; junction bases not matched to a gene: 18. The CDR3 length is 19 residues. Here the CDR3 reads CASSFDSWSRTGSPGELFF. In DNA form, the CDR3 reads TGTGCCAGCAGCTTTGATTCGTGGTCGCGGACAGGGTCCCCCGGGGAGCTGTTTTTT.

The table lists this clonotype with a few counts. V is TRBV27 and J is TRBJ1-1, with 7 bases fitting TRBD1. CDR3 size: 14 residues. Germline V gene data show CDR1 as MNHEY and CDR2 as SMNVEV (reference sequence). Losses at the gene ends were 6 bases for V and 0 bases for J; bases not matched to a gene: 4. The CDR3 DNA reads as TGTGCCAGCAGCGGGACAGAATTGAACACTGAAGCTTTCTTT. Translation gives CASSGTELNTEAFF.

The gene calls are TRBV2 and TRBJ1-1; D may be TRBD1 (5 bases). V was shortened by 7 bases and J by 4 bases, with 13 bases between the two germline ends. The CDR3 extends over 13 amino acids. CDR1 SNHLY and CDR2 FYNNEI come from the germline V gene. DNA for the CDR3: TGTGCCAGCACCCTGGGGCAGTTCACTGAAGCTTTCTTT. It encodes CASTLGQFTEAFF.

This clonotype was detected a few times. This could be a read error, since a much larger clone is one nucleotide away. The genes are TRBV19 and TRBJ1-2, with 7 bases fitting TRBD1. The V gene's germline CDR1 is LNHDA and CDR2 SQIVND (reference sequence). The junction had 3 bases not matched to a gene; V was cut back by 6 bases and J by 8 bases. The CDR3 runs 11 residues. The CDR3 sequence: CASRTGHGYTF. The DNA of the CDR3 is TGTGCCAGTAGGACAGGGCACGGCTACACCTTC.

A note on this clonotype: An end of the junction differs from the germline gene, which may be a read error. This chain connects TRBV7-3 to TRBJ2-6; 7 bases are a match to TRBD1. This CDR3 has 17 residues. CDR1 and CDR2 from the germline V gene are SGHTA and FQGTGA. Written as DNA, the CDR3 is TGTGTCAGCAGCTACCGGGACAGAGAGACTGGGGCCAACGTCCTGACTTTC. Translation: CVSSYRDRETGANVLTF.

With regard to this clonotype: This likely comes from a read error, as the CDR3 has no conserved phenylalanine or tryptophan at its end. This rearrangement joins TRBV7-2 to TRBJ2-7, with D perhaps TRBD1 (6 bases). Deletions cut 4 bases from V and 4 bases from J, with 14 bases between. The CDR3 runs to 14 residues. Germline assignment: CDR1 SGHTA and CDR2 FQGNSA. The CDR3 DNA is TGTGCCAGCAGCTCCGTAGGGGGATCGTACGAGCAGTACCTC. Its translation: CASSSVGGSYEQYL.

This clonotype was detected only a few times. The chain employs TRBV12-3 or TRBV12-4 and TRBJ1-5; a possible D gene is TRBD1 (5 bases). V lost 4 bases to trimming and J lost 5 bases, with 9 bases between them. This CDR3 contains 13 residues. CDR3 in amino acids: CASSWGGYQPQHF. The CDR3 DNA reads TGTGCCAGCAGTTGGGGGGGGTATCAGCCCCAGCATTTT.

The chain is built from TRBV5-4 and TRBJ2-2, with 10 bases matching TRBD1. Per germline, CDR1 SGHNT and CDR2 YYREEE (reference sequence). The CDR3 sequence is 16 residues long. With 7 bases clipped from V and 8 bases from J, the junction kept 14 bases outside the gene matches. Here the CDR3 DNA reads TGTGCCAGCGCGGACCGACAGGGGGCTTTAGCGGGGGAGCTGTTTTTT. This codes for CASADRQGALAGELFF.

This clonotype was observed a few times. V and J are TRBV7-8 and TRBJ1-5; no clear D. The length of the CDR3 is 14 residues. Trimming took off 5 bases at V and 1 base at J, with 9 bases between the two ends. Germline assignment: CDR1 SGHVS and CDR2 FQNEAQ. The DNA of the CDR3 is TGTGCCAGCAGCCAAACTAGGAGCAATCAGCCCCAGCATTTT. Protein sequence: CASSQTRSNQPQHF. Complete variable domain (other parts from reference TRBV7-8 and TRBJ1-5): GAGVSQSPRYKVAKRGQDVALRCDPISGHVSLFWYQQALGQGPEFLTYFQNEAQLDKSGLPSDRFFAERPEGSVSTLKIQRTQQEDSAVYLCASSQTRSNQPQHFGDGTRLSIL.

This clonotype was seen at least ten times. The rearrangement joins TRBV20-1 to TRBJ1-1; no firm D call. Trimming cost V 5 bases and J 2 bases, with 6 bases left between them. The CDR3 spans 11 residues. Germline V lookup: CDR1 DFQATT, CDR2 SNEGSKA (reference sequence). As DNA, the CDR3 is TGCAGTGCTCAGGTCAACACTGAAGCTTTCTTT. Encoded protein: CSAQVNTEAFF.

The genes are TRBV7-9 and TRBJ2-5; 9 bases line up with TRBD2. Looked up from germline, CDR1 is SEHNR and CDR2 is FQNEAQ (reference sequence). Trimming at V came to 2 bases and at J to 5 bases, leaving 12 bases not matched to a gene. The CDR3 sequence is 17 residues long. The DNA for the CDR3 is TGTGCCAGCAGCTTACTGGGACTAGCCGGGGGAAAGGAGACCCAGTACTTC. Its protein product is CASSLLGLAGGKETQYF.

This sequence joins TRBV29-1 and TRBJ2-5, with TRBD2 identical over 8 bases. The V segment lost 4 bases and the J segment 1 base; nucleotides outside the gene matches: 11. The germline gives CDR1 SQVTM, CDR2 ANQGSEA. The CDR3 totals 16 residues. CDR3 DNA sequence: TGCAGCGTTGGGGCGAGCGGGAGTTCGCTCCAAGAGACCCAGTACTTC. Protein product: CSVGASGSSLQETQYF.

The chain combines TRBV28 with TRBJ1-6; 9 bases align to TRBD1. V was clipped by 5 bases and J by 9 bases; unmatched bases: 8. CDR3 length: 15 residues. CDR1 is MDHEN, CDR2 SYDVKM, per germline. The CDR3 spells CASSARTGVGSPLHF. CDR3 coding DNA: TGTGCCAGCAGTGCCCGGACAGGGGTGGGTTCACCCCTCCACTTT.

This clonotype has just a few counts. CDR3 nucleotide sequence: TGTGCCAGCAGCTTAGCCCCCGCGGCAGGGTACATGAGTTCAGCTGAAGCTTTCTTT. Protein: CASSLAPAAGYMSSAEAFF. The rearrangement joins TRBV13 to TRBJ1-1, with D perhaps TRBD1 (5 bases). Per the germline V gene, CDR1 is PRHDT and CDR2 is FYEKMQ (reference sequence). Trimming left V 1 base short and J 6 bases short, with 27 bases between. The CDR3 is made up of 19 amino acids.

This clonotype has at least ten counts. Just one base apart from a much larger clone, this may be a read error. The chain uses TRBV12-3 or TRBV12-4 and TRBJ1-4; TRBD1 matches at 8 bases. This CDR3 spans 13 amino acids. V shed 5 bases and J 5 bases; nucleotides not matched to a gene: 1. The CDR3 DNA follows: TGTGCCAGCAGTCGGGACAGGAATGAAAAACTGTTTTTT. Translation gives CASSRDRNEKLFF.

Worth noting for this clonotype: This sequence may be a read error, since a much larger clone differs from it by one base. CDR3 residues: CASSYGESGGYTF. CDR3 nucleotides: TGTGCCAGCAGCTATGGAGAGTCTGGTGGCTACACCTTC. V gene TRBV7-8 combines with J gene TRBJ1-2; D not certain. The CDR3 sequence is 13 residues long. V was clipped by 4 bases and J by 7 bases, with 13 bases between them. Germline values: CDR1 SGHVS, CDR2 FQNEAQ.

In this sample, this clonotype turned up many times. The chain recombines TRBV7-2 with TRBJ1-4; possibly TRBD1 for D (5 bases). CDR3 length: 15 residues. Germline assignment: CDR1 SGHTA and CDR2 FQGNSA. V lost 5 bases and J lost 2, with 12 bases in between. CDR3 sequence reads: CASSTRAGTNEKLFF. In DNA form, the CDR3 reads TGTGCCAGCAGCACGAGGGCAGGGACTAATGAAAAACTGTTTTTT.

The chain joins TRBV24-1 to TRBJ2-5, with TRBD1 identical over 8 bases. The V gene's germline CDR1 is KGHDR and CDR2 SFDVKD. Trimming removed 4 bases from V and 5 bases from J; junction bases left unmatched: 8. The CDR3 runs to 15 residues. The CDR3 is CATSDAVRGPETQYF. The CDR3 nucleotides are TGTGCCACCAGTGACGCGGTCAGGGGGCCCGAGACCCAGTACTTC.

The V gene is TRBV29-1, the J gene TRBJ2-6, with D perhaps TRBD1 or TRBD2 (5 bases each). The CDR3 has 17 amino acids. V lost 7 bases and J 0 bases, leaving 19 bases between the germline ends. CDR1 is SQVTM and CDR2 is ANQGSEA in the germline V gene. CDR3 in DNA: TGCAGCGCTAGAACCGGGGCCGAGTTCTCTGGGGCCAACGTCCTGACTTTC. Encoded protein: CSARTGAEFSGANVLTF.

Ten or more counts support this clonotype. The chain joins TRBV19 to TRBJ2-7; 7 positions agree with TRBD1. J lost 0 bases, V lost 4 bases, and 3 bases had no gene match. CDR3 length: 14 amino acids. CDR1 and CDR2 from the germline V gene are LNHDA and SQIVND (reference sequence). The CDR3 coding sequence is TGTGCCAGTAGTACACAGGGGACCTCCTACGAGCAGTACTTC. Translating it yields CASSTQGTSYEQYF.

For this clonotype: This is likely a read error, given that the CDR3 carries no conserved phenylalanine or tryptophan at its end. V usage is TRBV7-2 and J usage is TRBJ2-5, with D perhaps TRBD2 (5 bases). The CDR3 contains 13 residues. The germline CDR1 and CDR2 sequences are SGHTA and FQGNSA. Trimming pared 4 bases from V and 5 bases from J, leaving 11 bases between. The CDR3 loop is CASSSRGGETQYS. The DNA for the CDR3 is TGTGCCAGCAGCTCCCGTGGCGGGGAGACCCAGTACTCC.

Notes on this clonotype: A read error may be the cause here, since a much bigger clone is one base away. V and J are TRBV5-1 and TRBJ1-4; no clear D. The CDR3 is 12 amino acids. V lost 4 bases and J 8 bases, leaving 9 bases between the germline ends. Germline lookup yields CDR1 SGHRS and CDR2 YFSETQ. The CDR3 sequence: CASSEDTEKLFF. CDR3 coding DNA: TGCGCCAGCAGCGAGGATACGGAAAAACTGTTTTTT.

This clonotype came up a few times. CDR3 in DNA: TGTGCCAGCGGGCGATGGTTGTGGGACGATGCAACTAATGAAAAACTGTTTTTT. Protein product: CASGRWLWDDATNEKLFF. The chain links TRBV10-3 to TRBJ1-4; a weak D match, TRBD1 (5 bases). V lost 10 bases, J lost 0 bases, and 24 bases lay in between. Germline loops: CDR1 ENHRY, CDR2 SYGVKD. The CDR3 extends over 18 amino acids.